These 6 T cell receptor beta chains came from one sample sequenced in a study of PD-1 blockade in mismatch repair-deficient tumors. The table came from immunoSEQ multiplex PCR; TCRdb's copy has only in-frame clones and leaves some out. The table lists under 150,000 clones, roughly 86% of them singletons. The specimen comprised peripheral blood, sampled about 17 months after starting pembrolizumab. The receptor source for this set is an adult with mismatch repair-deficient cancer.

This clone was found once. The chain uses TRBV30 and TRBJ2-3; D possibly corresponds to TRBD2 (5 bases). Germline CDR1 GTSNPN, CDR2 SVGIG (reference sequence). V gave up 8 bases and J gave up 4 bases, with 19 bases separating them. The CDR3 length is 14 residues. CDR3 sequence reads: CAATFLASSDTQYF. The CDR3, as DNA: TGTGCCGCGACCTTTCTAGCATCGTCAGATACGCAGTATTTT.

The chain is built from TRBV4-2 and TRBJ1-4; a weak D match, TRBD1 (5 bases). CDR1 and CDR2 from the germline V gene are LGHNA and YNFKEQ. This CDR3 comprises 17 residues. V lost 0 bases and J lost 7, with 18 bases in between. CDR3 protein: CASSQDRPGRRGEKLFF. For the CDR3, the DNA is TGTGCCAGCAGCCAAGATCGACCAGGGAGGAGAGGTGAAAAACTGTTTTTT.

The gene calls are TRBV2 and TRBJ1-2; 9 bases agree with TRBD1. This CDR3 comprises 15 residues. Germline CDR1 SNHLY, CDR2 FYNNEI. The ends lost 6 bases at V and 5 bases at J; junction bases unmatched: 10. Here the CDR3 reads CASRSGTGRGYGYTF. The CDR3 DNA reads TGTGCCAGCAGGTCCGGGACAGGGAGAGGGTATGGCTACACCTTC.

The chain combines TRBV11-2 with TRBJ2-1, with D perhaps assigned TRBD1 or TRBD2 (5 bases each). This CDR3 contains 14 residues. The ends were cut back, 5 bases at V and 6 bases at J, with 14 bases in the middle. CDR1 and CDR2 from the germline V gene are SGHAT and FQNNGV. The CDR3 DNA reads TGTGCCAGCAGCCGGGACCCCGCGGCCAATGAGCAGTTCTTC. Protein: CASSRDPAANEQFF.

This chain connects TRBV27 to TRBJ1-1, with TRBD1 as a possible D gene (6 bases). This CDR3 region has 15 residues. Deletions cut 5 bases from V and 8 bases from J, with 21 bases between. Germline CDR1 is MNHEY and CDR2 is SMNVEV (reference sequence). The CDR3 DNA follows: TGTGCCAGCAGTGTGACAGGAGGAGTACTAAAGGAAGCTTTCTTT. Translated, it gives CASSVTGGVLKEAFF.

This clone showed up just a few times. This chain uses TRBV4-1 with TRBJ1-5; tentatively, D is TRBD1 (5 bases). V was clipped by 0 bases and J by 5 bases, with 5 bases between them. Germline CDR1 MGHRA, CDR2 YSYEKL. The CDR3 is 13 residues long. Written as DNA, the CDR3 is TGCGCCAGCAGCCAAGAGGGGGATCAGCCCCAGCATTTT. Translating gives CASSQEGDQPQHF.